One and the same sample provided the 8 T cell receptor beta chains below, sequenced in a study of shared clonotypes between healthy human individuals (dated by TCRdb to between 2020 and 2021). Library generation was performed with the immunoSEQ multiplex PCR assay. The clones in this table, taken by TCRdb from immuneACCESS, are in-frame only. Not every clone is retained; where verified, under half of the shortfall comes from an unresolved V gene, and the cause of the rest is unknown. The sample table records about 490,000 clones; approximately 79% of these occur just once. Less than 15% of the sample belongs to the ten largest clones. The specimen was PBMCs. The receptors stem from a woman between 40 and 55 years old in good health. Some clones in this sample may be carry-over from other donors' samples.

The rearrangement joins TRBV19 to TRBJ2-7, with D maybe TRBD1 (6 bases). Germline V gene lookup returns CDR1 LNHDA and CDR2 SQIVND (reference sequence). Trimming left V 3 bases short and J 3 bases short, with 15 bases between. The CDR3 is 15 residues long. The CDR3 region is CASSMPRQGHYEQYF. The CDR3 DNA reads TGTGCCAGTAGTATGCCGCGGCAGGGACACTACGAGCAGTACTTC.

The rearrangement uses TRBV7-3 and TRBJ2-7; 9 bases align to TRBD1. The V and J ends lost 5 bases and 5 bases, in that order; junction bases with no gene match: 13. CDR3 size: 16 residues. The germline CDR1 and CDR2 sequences are SGHTA and FQGTGA. The CDR3 region has the DNA TGTGCCAGCAGCCGAAAAGGGGGACAGGGTGGCGACGAGCAGTACTTC. Translating it yields CASSRKGGQGGDEQYF. Supplemented by reference TRBV7-3 and TRBJ2-7, the full variable domain reads GAGVSQTPSNKVTEKGKYVELRCDPISGHTALYWYRQSLGQGPEFLIYFQGTGAADDSGLPNDRFFAVRPEGSVSTLKIQRTERGDSAVYLCASSRKGGQGGDEQYFGPGTRLTVT.

This chain connects TRBV27 to TRBJ2-1; 11 nucleotides line up with TRBD2. Losses at the gene ends were 2 bases for V and 7 bases for J; bases not matched to a gene: 7. The germline gives CDR1 MNHEY, CDR2 SMNVEV (reference sequence). This CDR3 comprises 16 residues. The chain's CDR3 is CASSLRSLAGGNEQFF. The CDR3 nucleotides are TGTGCCAGCAGTTTAAGGAGTCTAGCGGGAGGTAATGAGCAGTTCTTC.

The gene calls are TRBV19 and TRBJ1-4, with D unresolved. V was pared by 9 bases and J by 5 bases, with 19 bases between. Germline lookup yields CDR1 LNHDA and CDR2 SQIVND (reference sequence). The CDR3 covers 15 residues. CDR3 protein: CASVEYGGRNEKLFF. CDR3 nucleotides: TGTGCCAGCGTTGAGTATGGAGGGAGGAATGAAAAACTGTTTTTT.

The rearrangement links TRBV28 to TRBJ2-4; the match to TRBD1 covers 7 bases. The CDR3 runs to 16 residues. Germline lookup yields CDR1 MDHEN and CDR2 SYDVKM. J lost 5 bases, V lost 3 bases, and 10 bases had no gene match. CDR3 DNA sequence: TGTGCCAGCAGTTTCTCGAGGGGGCTTGGGGAAAACATTCAGTACTTC. This codes for CASSFSRGLGENIQYF. The complete variable domain, with remaining parts taken from reference TRBV28 and TRBJ2-4, reads DVKVTQSSRYLVKRTGEKVFLECVQDMDHENMFWYRQDPGLGLRLIYFSYDVKMKEKGDIPEGYSVSREKKERFSLILESASTNQTSMYLCASSFSRGLGENIQYFGAGTRLSVL.

The V and J genes are TRBV27 and TRBJ2-4; no definite D call. V gave up 2 bases and J gave up 3 bases, with 14 bases separating them. The CDR3 is 16 residues long. CDR1 and CDR2 from the germline V gene are MNHEY and SMNVEV (reference sequence). CDR3 sequence: CASSLVFTVGKNIQYF. The CDR3 nucleotides are TGTGCCAGCAGTTTAGTCTTCACAGTGGGCAAAAACATTCAGTACTTC.

Only a few counts were recorded for this clone. V gene TRBV13 combines with J gene TRBJ2-7, with D unclear. The CDR3 totals 11 residues. Trimming pared 6 bases from V and 4 bases from J, leaving 7 bases between. The germline gives CDR1 PRHDT, CDR2 FYEKMQ (reference sequence). The DNA for the CDR3 is TGTGCCAGCAGTAGTCAATACGAGCAGTACTTC. This encodes CASSSQYEQYF.

The chain recombines TRBV2 with TRBJ1-1, with D possibly TRBD1 on 6 matching bases. Germline CDR1 and CDR2: SNHLY and FYNNEI. CDR3 length equals 13 residues. The V gene lost 11 bases and the J gene lost 0 bases, with 13 bases spanning the gap. CDR3 residues: CAGNRALNTEAFF. The CDR3 nucleotides read TGTGCCGGCAACAGGGCCCTGAACACTGAAGCTTTCTTT.